The 27 T cell receptor beta chains listed next were all sequenced from one sample in a study of shared clonotypes between healthy human individuals. The method was immunoSEQ multiplex PCR; TCRdb's version includes in-frame clones alone and lacks a portion of them. The table includes nearly 750,000 clones, just under 75% detected once. What was sequenced was memory CD4+ T cells sorted from blood. Subset here: CD45RA-negative fraction. All receptors come from a woman aged 25 to 39 in good health.

V and J are TRBV11-2 and TRBJ2-1, with 11 bases identical to TRBD2. Germline CDR1 and CDR2: SGHAT and FQNNGV. The CDR3 consists of 14 residues. Trimming took 5 bases from V and 9 from J; bases not matched to a gene: 6. CDR3 DNA sequence: TGTGCCAGCAGCCTCGGGCTAGCGGGAGGTGAGCAGTTCTTC. Protein sequence: CASSLGLAGGEQFF. Supplemented by reference TRBV11-2 and TRBJ2-1, the full variable domain reads EAGVAQSPRYKIIEKRQSVAFWCNPISGHATLYWYQQILGQGPKLLIQFQNNGVVDDSQLPKDRFSAERLKGVDSTLKIQPAKLEDSAVYLCASSLGLAGGEQFFGPGTRLTVL.

In its sample, this clone was seen once. The chain links TRBV5-1 to TRBJ2-7, with D maybe TRBD2 (6 bases). CDR1 and CDR2 (germline): SGHRS, YFSETQ. The V end lost 0 bases, the J end lost 6 bases, and 13 bases lay between the germline ends. This CDR3 has 14 amino acids. The CDR3 coding sequence is TGCGCCAGCAGCTTGGGACAGCGGGCGGGCGAGCAGTACTTC. Encoded protein: CASSLGQRAGEQYF.

The sample holds a few counts of this clone. V usage is TRBV11-2 and J usage is TRBJ2-3; D call uncertain. The CDR3 is 16 residues long. Germline V lookup: CDR1 SGHAT, CDR2 FQNNGV. V lost 5 bases and J lost 0, with 15 bases in between. For the CDR3, the DNA is TGTGCCAGCAGCCCAAGACTGAGTGCTAGCACAGATACGCAGTATTTT. Its translation: CASSPRLSASTDTQYF.

The chain is built from TRBV19 and TRBJ2-1; D is uncertain. The germline gives CDR1 LNHDA, CDR2 SQIVND (reference sequence). V lost 4 bases to trimming and J lost 7 bases, with 11 bases between them. The CDR3 totals 13 residues. The CDR3 DNA follows: TGTGCCAGTAGTACACAACCACTAAATGAGCAGTTCTTC. Residues: CASSTQPLNEQFF.

This clone appeared once. The V gene is TRBV28, the J gene TRBJ1-1; D gene unclear. CDR1 and CDR2 from the germline V gene are MDHEN and SYDVKM. The germline V and J ends were trimmed by 6 bases and 6 bases, with 20 bases remaining between them. The CDR3 sequence is 15 residues long. CDR3 protein: CASSQLREVRPEAFF. The CDR3 DNA follows: TGTGCCAGCAGCCAACTTAGAGAGGTGCGGCCTGAAGCTTTCTTT. Supplemented by reference TRBV28 and TRBJ1-1, the full variable domain reads DVKVTQSSRYLVKRTGEKVFLECVQDMDHENMFWYRQDPGLGLRLIYFSYDVKMKEKGDIPEGYSVSREKKERFSLILESASTNQTSMYLCASSQLREVRPEAFFGQGTRLTVV.

The rearrangement joins TRBV7-2 to TRBJ2-2, with 7 bases matching TRBD2. The CDR3 is 16 amino acids. J gave up 4 bases and V 3 bases, and 8 bases lay outside the gene matches. Germline CDR1 is SGHTA and CDR2 is FQGNSA. CDR3 sequence (DNA): TGTGCCAGCAGCTTTTCCCCAGCGGGATCCACCGGGGAGCTGTTTTTT. Translated, it gives CASSFSPAGSTGELFF.

This clone was seen a handful of times. CDR3 nucleotide sequence: TGTGCCAGCAGACCTGCAGCGGCTGCCGGGGAGCTGTTTTTT. Residues: CASRPAAAAGELFF. The chain employs TRBV6-5 and TRBJ2-2; D might be TRBD2 (5 bases). This CDR3 region has 14 residues. Per the germline V gene, CDR1 is MNHEY and CDR2 is SVGAGI. V gave up 6 bases and J gave up 6 bases, with 14 bases separating them.

The chain employs TRBV2 and TRBJ2-7, with 9 bases fitting TRBD1. The CDR3 has 15 residues. Germline CDR1 SNHLY, CDR2 FYNNEI. The V gene end was trimmed by 6 bases and the J gene end by 1 base; junction bases not matched to a gene: 7. CDR3 coding DNA: TGTGCCAGCAGCCTCGGACAGGGGAGTTCCTACGAGCAGTACTTC. It translates to CASSLGQGSSYEQYF.

V gene TRBV30 combines with J gene TRBJ1-3, with a weak D call TRBD1 (6 bases). The CDR3 extends over 16 amino acids. Germline values: CDR1 GTSNPN, CDR2 SVGIG (reference sequence). The V and J ends lost 0 bases and 0 bases respectively, with 12 bases between them. This CDR3 is CAWSVQQGPSGNTIYF. For the CDR3, the DNA is TGTGCCTGGAGTGTACAGCAGGGGCCCTCTGGAAACACCATATATTTT.

The chain's CDR3 is CASVEYAGQTSYNEQFF. The CDR3 DNA sequence: TGCGCCAGCGTTGAATATGCGGGACAGACCTCCTACAATGAGCAGTTCTTC. The chain couples TRBV5-1 to TRBJ2-1; D is perhaps TRBD1 (7 bases). V gave up 7 bases and J gave up 0 bases, with 20 bases separating them. Per the germline V gene, CDR1 is SGHRS and CDR2 is YFSETQ. The CDR3 has 17 amino acids.

This clone came up a few times. The chain employs TRBV10-3 and TRBJ1-2, with D maybe TRBD1 (5 bases). Between the trimmed V and J ends, which lost 0 bases and 4 bases, there was a span of 9 bases. The CDR3 has 14 residues. CDR1 and CDR2 from the germline V gene are ENHRY and SYGVKD. The CDR3, as DNA: TGTGCCATCAGTGAGTCGACAGCCTCCTATGGCTACACCTTC. It encodes CAISESTASYGYTF.

The sample holds a few counts of this clone. The chain uses TRBV5-1 and TRBJ2-1; D remains unclear. V lost 3 bases to trimming and J lost 0 bases, with 7 bases between them. CDR3 length: 14 residues. Germline V gene sequence: CDR1 SGHRS, CDR2 YFSETQ. This CDR3 is CASSSVDSYNEQFF. CDR3 DNA: TGCGCCAGCAGCTCTGTAGACTCCTACAATGAGCAGTTCTTC. The whole variable domain, remainder taken from reference TRBV5-1 and TRBJ2-1, is KAGVTQTPRYLIKTRGQQVTLSCSPISGHRSVSWYQQTPGQGLQFLFEYFSETQRNKGNFPGRFSGRQFSNSRSEMNVSTLELGDSALYLCASSSVDSYNEQFFGPGTRLTVL.

The chain is built from TRBV5-4 and TRBJ2-2, with 8 bases identical to TRBD2. This CDR3 is built from 16 residues. Germline V lookup: CDR1 SGHNT, CDR2 YYREEE (reference sequence). V dropped 3 bases and J dropped 7; count of bases not matched to a gene: 11. The CDR3 sequence: CASSSRVLREDGELFF. The CDR3 DNA follows: TGTGCCAGCAGCTCCCGGGTTTTGCGGGAGGACGGGGAGCTGTTTTTT.

This clone was counted a single time. The rearrangement uses TRBV19 and TRBJ2-7, with a possible D match to TRBD1 (6 bases). Between the trimmed V and J ends, which lost 4 bases and 5 bases, there was a span of 12 bases. Germline values: CDR1 LNHDA, CDR2 SQIVND (reference sequence). The CDR3 loop spans 13 amino acids. The CDR3 DNA follows: TGTGCCAGTAGTACCAGCTGGACAGACGAGCAGTACTTC. Protein: CASSTSWTDEQYF.

Turning to this clone: Within the sample, other DNA sequences also encode this same CDR3. The chain joins TRBV5-1 to TRBJ2-1; 8 bases agree with TRBD1. V shed 2 bases and J 1 base; nucleotides not matched to a gene: 2. Germline CDR1 and CDR2: SGHRS and YFSETQ. The length of the CDR3 is 15 residues. The CDR3 protein is CASSFDRGSYNEQFF. CDR3 DNA sequence: TGCGCCAGCAGCTTCGACAGGGGTTCCTACAATGAGCAGTTCTTC.

This clone was counted only a few times. The gene calls are TRBV6-1 and TRBJ2-7; D call uncertain. The germline V and J ends were trimmed by 5 bases and 3 bases, with 8 bases remaining between them. CDR1 and CDR2 from the germline V gene are MNHNS and SASEGT. CDR3 length equals 12 residues. The CDR3, as DNA: TGTGCCAGCAGTATTCAGGACTACGAGCAGTACTTC. Translation gives CASSIQDYEQYF.

This chain uses TRBV7-8 with TRBJ1-3; no clear D gene. From germline, CDR1 is SGHVS and CDR2 FQNEAQ. This CDR3 contains 16 residues. Trimming pared 2 bases from V and 0 bases from J, leaving 11 bases between. The CDR3 loop reads CASSLNSQSSGNTIYF. CDR3 nucleotides: TGTGCCAGCAGCTTAAATTCTCAGAGCTCTGGAAACACCATATATTTT. The whole variable domain, filled in from reference TRBV7-8 and TRBJ1-3, reads GAGVSQSPRYKVAKRGQDVALRCDPISGHVSLFWYQQALGQGPEFLTYFQNEAQLDKSGLPSDRFFAERPEGSVSTLKIQRTQQEDSAVYLCASSLNSQSSGNTIYFGEGSWLTVV.

Written as DNA, the CDR3 is TGTGCCAGCAGCTCATCTAGGGGGCGTTCAACTAATGAAAAACTGTTTTTT. Translating gives CASSSSRGRSTNEKLFF. J is TRBJ1-4 and V is TRBV7-8, with 7 positions matching TRBD1. This CDR3 is built from 17 residues. Trimming at V came to 4 bases and at J to 0 bases, leaving 8 bases not matched to a gene. CDR1 and CDR2 from the germline V gene are SGHVS and FQNEAQ.

The J gene is TRBJ1-4, the V gene TRBV4-1, with D uncertain. Germline V gene sequence: CDR1 MGHRA, CDR2 YSYEKL. The CDR3 length is 12 residues. The V gene lost 2 bases and the J gene lost 8 bases, with 6 bases spanning the gap. CDR3 sequence reads: CASSQPFEKLFF. Written as DNA, the CDR3 is TGCGCCAGCAGCCAACCATTCGAAAAACTGTTTTTT.

The rearrangement uses TRBV7-2 and TRBJ1-2; 7 bases match TRBD1. This CDR3 has 12 residues. Germline CDR1 SGHTA, CDR2 FQGNSA. V shed 3 bases, J shed 7 bases, and the junction held 2 bases outside the gene matches. The DNA for the CDR3 is TGTGCCAGCAGCTTCGACAGGGTTGGCTACACCTTC. Protein product: CASSFDRVGYTF.

The chain has TRBV6-5 and TRBJ2-7; TRBD2 aligns across 9 bases. The CDR3 has 15 amino acids. Germline V CDR1 and CDR2: MNHEY, SVGAGI. Germline trimming cut 1 base from V and 5 bases from J; bases unmatched to any gene: 6. Here the CDR3 DNA reads TGTGCCAGCAGTTACTTAGGCGGGAGGGACGACGAGCAGTACTTC. Its protein product is CASSYLGGRDDEQYF.

V gene TRBV9 combines with J gene TRBJ2-7, with 8 bases fitting TRBD1. This CDR3 is built from 16 residues. Germline V gene lookup returns CDR1 SGDLS and CDR2 YYNGEE. J was trimmed by 5 bases and V by 8 bases; bases with no gene match: 18. CDR3 sequence reads: CARTPEGRGLKNEQYF. CDR3 nucleotides: TGTGCCAGAACCCCAGAGGGCAGGGGGCTGAAGAACGAGCAGTACTTC.

About this clone itself: Other nucleotide sequences in the sample specify the same CDR3. The chain carries TRBV29-1 and TRBJ1-4; tentatively, D is TRBD1 (6 bases). Germline V gene sequence: CDR1 SQVTM, CDR2 ANQGSEA. The CDR3 has 12 amino acids. Deletions cut 6 bases from V and 6 bases from J, with 11 bases between. The DNA of the CDR3 is TGCAGCGTCCGAGGGGGGGATGAAAAACTGTTTTTT. Its protein product is CSVRGGDEKLFF.

The chain employs TRBV4-1 and TRBJ1-3; TRBD1 is a possible D gene (6 bases). The CDR3 extends over 17 amino acids. The V end was cut by 0 bases, the J end by 4 bases, with 16 bases between. Germline V gene lookup returns CDR1 MGHRA and CDR2 YSYEKL. CDR3 coding DNA: TGCGCCAGCAGCCAAGATAAGTGGCAGGGGACCGGAAACACCATATATTTT. It codes for CASSQDKWQGTGNTIYF.

On this clone: Additional DNA sequences in this sample encode the identical CDR3. This chain joins TRBV7-8 and TRBJ2-7; 8 bases line up with TRBD2. J was trimmed by 5 bases and V by 1 base; bases with no gene match: 7. This CDR3 is built from 15 residues. Per the germline V gene, CDR1 is SGHVS and CDR2 is FQNEAQ. The CDR3: CASSLVSGGPHEQYF. The DNA for the CDR3 is TGTGCCAGCAGCTTAGTGTCGGGAGGGCCCCACGAGCAGTACTTC.

This rearrangement joins TRBV7-3 to TRBJ2-3; 8 nucleotides match TRBD2. CDR3 length: 14 residues. Germline V gene sequence: CDR1 SGHTA, CDR2 FQGTGA. With 5 bases clipped from V and 5 bases from J, the junction kept 6 bases outside the gene matches. CDR3 coding DNA: TGTGCCAGCAGCATTAGCGGGACAAGAGATACGCAGTATTTT. It yields the protein CASSISGTRDTQYF.

This chain uses TRBV29-1 with TRBJ2-3; 9 nucleotides align to TRBD1. V gave up 5 bases and J gave up 0 bases; unmatched junction bases: 6. Germline-derived CDR1 and CDR2 are SQVTM and ANQGSEA. The CDR3 runs 15 residues. The CDR3 coding sequence is TGCAGCGTTAAATTCGGGACAGGGAGCACAGATACGCAGTATTTT. Amino acids: CSVKFGTGSTDTQYF.